The clone carrying this TCR beta chain has more than one count but fewer than ten. Its antigen is not known. This sample was taken from a study of immune evolution from preneoplasia to lung adenocarcinoma. Patients had resection in Japan or China between about 2014 and 2018. CDR1 and CDR2 from the germline V gene are SGHAT and FQDESV (reference sequence). V lost 3 bases to trimming and J lost 9 bases; unmatched junction nucleotides: 5. The CDR3 loop spans 13 amino acids. Sequenced by immunoSEQ multiplex PCR; TCRdb stores in-frame clones only, minus some. Here the sample spans 5,000 or so clones, around four fifths being singletons. Study results and caveats: Later-stage lesions appeared to have more T cells, more diversity, less clonality.

Source material: FFPE adjacent normal lung tissue. The receptor's source is a person in their 70s with lung adenocarcinoma. The genes are TRBV11-1 and TRBJ2-1, with 7 bases aligning to TRBD2. The CDR3 region is CASSLHTSAEQFF. CDR3 sequence (DNA): TGTGCCAGCAGCTTGCACACTAGCGCTGAGCAGTTCTTC.